This is a list of T cell receptor beta chains from one sample in a study of blood T cell repertoires in COVID-19. Clones were sequenced by immunoSEQ multiplex PCR, and TCRdb holds only the in-frame ones, with some missing. The repertoire consists of under 300,000 clones, with about 88% occurring once and the leading ten covering 2.1%. The source material was peripheral blood. The receptors here all came from a woman aged 40-49 years who had recovered from COVID-19. Both conserved end residues are part of each CDR3. D genes are given only for firm matches. Clone size is shown for a subset of rows, as once, few, many or a class of expanded clone.

J gene | D gene | clone size | V gene | CDR3 DNA | CDR3 protein
TRBJ2-1 | TRBD2 | NA | TRBV15 | TGTGCCACCAGCAGCTATAGCGGGAACAATGAGCAGTTCTTC | CATSSYSGNNEQFF
TRBJ1-5 | NA | once | TRBV25-1 | TGTGCCAGCAGTGCCGGGGGATATAGCAATCAGCCCCAGCATTTT | CASSAGGYSNQPQHF
TRBJ2-7 | TRBD2 | NA | TRBV7-3 | TGTGCCAGCAGCCCACTCCCGGGAGGAGGGGCCGAGCAGTACTTC | CASSPLPGGGAEQYF
TRBJ2-5 | TRBD2 | once | TRBV20-1 | TGCAGTGCTAGTAGTGGGACTAGCGGGGGACAAGAGACCCAGTACTTC | CSASSGTSGGQETQYF
TRBJ2-7 | NA | NA | TRBV7-6 | TGTGCCAGCAGCTTAGAGGGCCAGGGGGGCTCCTACGAGCAGTACTTC | CASSLEGQGGSYEQYF
TRBJ2-7 | NA | NA | TRBV28 | TGTGCCAGCAGTACCAGACAGGACTCCTACGAGCAGTACTTC | CASSTRQDSYEQYF
TRBJ2-1 | TRBD2 | NA | TRBV4-1 | TGCGCCAGCAGCCAAGGGGTACTATCGGGGGGGCGCGGGCAGTTCTTC | CASSQGVLSGGRGQFF
TRBJ1-6 | NA | NA | TRBV5-6 | TGTGCCAGCCGCAGGAAAGATAATTCACCCCTCCACTTT | CASRRKDNSPLHF
TRBJ1-2 | TRBD1 | NA | TRBV6-1 | TGTGCCAGCAGTGAACGCGACAGGGGGCGTACCGGCTACACCTTC | CASSERDRGRTGYTF
TRBJ1-3 | TRBD1 | NA | TRBV27 | TGTGCCAGCAGCTTCCGACAGGGCAGAGGAAACACCATATATTTT | CASSFRQGRGNTIYF
TRBJ2-7 | NA | NA | TRBV6-2/TRBV6-3 | TGTGCCAGCAGCCATCCGGAGGGGATCTTCTACGAGCAGTACTTC | CASSHPEGIFYEQYF
TRBJ1-2 | NA | NA | TRBV15 | TGTGCCACCAGTCCTCGGGGGGGGGATGGCTACACCTTC | CATSPRGGDGYTF
TRBJ2-5 | NA | NA | TRBV13 | TGTGCCAGCAGCTACAGGGACCAAGAGACCCAGTACTTC | CASSYRDQETQYF
TRBJ2-1 | NA | NA | TRBV6-2/TRBV6-3 | TGTGCCAGCAGTTATGACTGGGTTGGTAACAATGAGCAGTTCTTC | CASSYDWVGNNEQFF
TRBJ2-5 | NA | NA | TRBV5-8 | TGTGCCAGCAGCGATCCGTTTCTAGCTAGGGCCCAGTACTTC | CASSDPFLARAQYF
TRBJ2-4 | NA | NA | TRBV11-3 | TGTGCCCCTAGGATGGGGGGGCATGTAAACATTCAGTACTTC | CAPRMGGHVNIQYF
TRBJ2-7 | NA | NA | TRBV5-4 | TGTGCCAGCAGCTTGGTGGCAGGGGGAGGCTACGAGCAGTACTTC | CASSLVAGGGYEQYF
TRBJ1-2 | TRBD1 | NA | TRBV15 | TGTGCCACCAGCAAGACCGAACAGGGGTCGGGGGGCTACACCTTC | CATSKTEQGSGGYTF
TRBJ2-7 | NA | NA | TRBV9 | TGTGCCAGCAGCCCCTCCCCGGGGAAAAACTACGAGCAGTACTTC | CASSPSPGKNYEQYF
TRBJ1-5 | NA | NA | TRBV25-1 | TGTGCCAGCAGTGTGGGCCAGGGTAATCAGCCCCAGCATTTT | CASSVGQGNQPQHF
TRBJ1-1 | NA | NA | TRBV30 | TGTGCCTGGGGGCCGCGTGCTACACTAGTAGAAGCTTTCTTT | CAWGPRATLVEAFF
TRBJ1-1 | TRBD1 | NA | TRBV11-2 | TGTGCCAGCAGCCCGCGGGACAGGGAGAACACTGAAGCTTTCTTT | CASSPRDRENTEAFF
TRBJ1-2 | NA | NA | TRBV6-5 | TGTGCCAGCAGGCCGCCGGGGGGGCTAGACTATGGCTACACCTTC | CASRPPGGLDYGYTF
TRBJ2-1 | TRBD2 | once | TRBV11-3 | TGTGCCAGCAGCGAGAGTAGCGGGGGGACATTTGGGCAGTTCTTC | CASSESSGGTFGQFF
TRBJ2-3 | TRBD2 | NA | TRBV18 | TGTGCCAGCTCAGCGACTAGCGGGAAAACAGATACGCAGTATTTT | CASSATSGKTDTQYF
TRBJ2-1 | TRBD2 | once | TRBV19 | TGTGCCAGTAGCTCGACTAGCGGGAGTATCAATGAGCAGTTCTTC | CASSSTSGSINEQFF
TRBJ2-7 | NA | NA | TRBV6-2/TRBV6-3 | TGTGCCAGCAGTCGGACTTTCTACGAGCAGTACTTC | CASSRTFYEQYF
TRBJ2-7 | NA | once | TRBV3-1/TRBV3-2 | TGTGCCAGCAGCCCGCTAATATCTACAGGGAGCTCCTACGAGCAGTACTTC | CASSPLISTGSSYEQYF
TRBJ2-7 | TRBD2 | NA | TRBV15 | TGTGCCACCAGCAGAGATCGTGCGGGACTAGCGGGGAGCGAGCAGTACTTC | CATSRDRAGLAGSEQYF
TRBJ1-3 | TRBD1 | NA | TRBV4-3 | TGCGCCAGCAGCCAAGATCCCCAGGGGGCGTCAGGAAACACCATATATTTT | CASSQDPQGASGNTIYF
TRBJ1-2 | NA | NA | TRBV4-3 | TGCGCCAGCAGCCAAGCGGCGGGGGCCTCTTATGGCTACACCTTC | CASSQAAGASYGYTF
TRBJ1-2 | NA | NA | TRBV29-1 | TGCAGCGTTGAATCGGGGAGGGCCAGCTATGGCTACACCTTC | CSVESGRASYGYTF
TRBJ2-4 | TRBD1 | NA | TRBV5-6 | TGTGCCAGCAGCTTGGAAGCCCTCCGGGACAGGCTAGCCAAAAACATTCAGTACTTC | CASSLEALRDRLAKNIQYF